This entry lists 2 T cell receptor beta chains sequenced from one sample in a study of neurological immune-mediated disorders. Via MiXCR, TCRdb re-called the 5' RACE reads, giving one row per CDR3 protein. Of around 35,000 distinct CDR3 sequences listed, less than 1.6% were seen once; the top ten hold around a tenth. The sequencing sample was made of PBMCs. The receptors were gathered from a woman under 40 with multiple sclerosis.

Ten or more counts support this clonotype. The rearrangement uses TRBV7-2 and TRBJ2-1, with D uncertain. The CDR3 is made up of 11 amino acids. Trimming took off 1 base at V and 8 bases at J, with 3 bases between the two ends. From germline, CDR1 is SGHTA and CDR2 FQGNSA. The CDR3 region has the DNA TGTGCCAGCAGCTTAGTTGATGAGCAGTTCTTC. This sequence encodes CASSLVDEQFF.

This clonotype was observed many times. This chain joins TRBV12-3 or TRBV12-4 and TRBJ1-4; 8 bases match TRBD1. The CDR3 contains 13 residues. Unmatched junction bases numbered 2, after V lost 3 bases and J lost 8 bases. CDR3 DNA sequence: TGTGCCAGCAGTTTTCGACAGGGGGAAAAACTGTTTTTT. Its protein product is CASSFRQGEKLFF.